These 17 T cell receptor beta chains originate from one sample sequenced in a study of blood T cell repertoires in COVID-19 (TCRdb year 2020). The library was generated by the immunoSEQ multiplex PCR assay. TCRdb obtained this table from immuneACCESS and retained in-frame rearrangements with V and J assigned. These tables miss some clones; where compared with another copy, unresolved V genes account for less than half of the shortfall, and the remainder is unexplained. This sample has 130,000 to 150,000 clones in its table, and roughly 90% of those were observed once. The biggest ten clones account for about 10% of the sample. Sequencing input: peripheral blood. The receptors here all came from a man between 45 and 60 years old with active or convalescent COVID-19.

The rearrangement links TRBV15 to TRBJ1-2; weak D call: TRBD1 (6 bases). With 1 base removed from V and 6 bases from J, the gap between germline ends came to 15 bases. The CDR3 length is 15 residues. CDR1 is LNHNV and CDR2 is YYDKDF in the germline V gene (reference sequence). The CDR3 protein is CATSRVLTGPDGYTF. The CDR3 nucleotides read TGTGCCACCAGCAGAGTTCTAACAGGGCCTGATGGCTACACCTTC.

J is TRBJ1-1 and V is TRBV18; TRBD1 matches 12 bases. The V and J ends lost 6 bases and 8 bases, in that order; junction bases with no gene match: 4. The CDR3 covers 13 residues. From germline, CDR1 is KGHSH and CDR2 LQKENI. CDR3 sequence: CASSRGTGGEAFF. The CDR3 DNA is TGTGCCAGCTCCCGGGGGACAGGGGGCGAAGCTTTCTTT.

V is TRBV5-4 and J is TRBJ2-2, with 10 bases identical to TRBD2. The J segment lost 3 bases and the V segment lost 4 bases, leaving 6 bases of the junction unmatched. Looked up from germline, CDR1 is SGHNT and CDR2 is YYREEE (reference sequence). The CDR3 covers 16 residues. CDR3 loop: CASSPWTSGHTGELFF. The CDR3 bases are TGTGCCAGCAGCCCTTGGACTAGCGGACACACCGGGGAGCTGTTTTTT.

The V call is TRBV4-1, the J call TRBJ2-7; 8 positions match TRBD2. Trimming cost V 4 bases and J 0 bases; bases outside gene matches: 8. Looked up from germline, CDR1 is MGHRA and CDR2 is YSYEKL. There are 16 residues in the CDR3. CDR3 sequence: CASSLSTSVSSYEQYF. For the CDR3, the DNA is TGCGCCAGCAGCCTCTCGACTAGCGTGAGCTCCTACGAGCAGTACTTC.

The chain employs TRBV9 and TRBJ1-1, with a weak D call TRBD1 (5 bases). The germline V gene encodes CDR1 SGDLS and CDR2 YYNGEE. V lost 3 bases to trimming and J lost 4 bases, with 16 bases between them. The CDR3 runs to 15 residues. The CDR3: CASSAALGGTTEAFF. In nucleotides, the CDR3 is TGTGCCAGCAGCGCCGCCCTAGGAGGGACCACTGAAGCTTTCTTT. The full variable domain, in which reference TRBV9 and TRBJ1-1 provide the parts outside the CDR3, is DSGVTQTPKHLITATGQRVTLRCSPRSGDLSVYWYQQSLDQGLQFLIQYYNGEERAKGNILERFSAQQFPDLHSELNLSSLELGDSALYFCASSAALGGTTEAFFGQGTRLTVV.

The chain employs TRBV9 and TRBJ2-3; D not resolved. V was clipped by 4 bases and J by 3 bases, with 6 bases between them. The CDR3 consists of 12 residues. In germline, CDR1 is SGDLS, CDR2 YYNGEE. CDR3 in amino acids: CASSLLTDTQYF. The CDR3 DNA sequence: TGTGCCAGCAGCTTATTAACAGATACGCAGTATTTT.

This clone occurred a few times. The rearrangement joins TRBV28 to TRBJ2-7; 7 bases fit TRBD1. The ends lost 6 bases at V and 5 bases at J; junction bases unmatched: 4. Germline V gene sequence: CDR1 MDHEN, CDR2 SYDVKM. The CDR3 extends over 12 amino acids. The CDR3 coding sequence is TGTGCCAGCAGACCCACAGGGGACGAGCAGTACTTC. Translating gives CASRPTGDEQYF. The variable domain in full, with the rest retrieved from reference TRBV28 and TRBJ2-7, is DVKVTQSSRYLVKRTGEKVFLECVQDMDHENMFWYRQDPGLGLRLIYFSYDVKMKEKGDIPEGYSVSREKKERFSLILESASTNQTSMYLCASRPTGDEQYFGPGTRLTVT.

The chain employs TRBV24-1 and TRBJ2-1; 8 bases are a match to TRBD2. CDR1 KGHDR and CDR2 SFDVKD come from the germline V gene. The J segment lost 0 bases and the V segment lost 3 bases, leaving 9 bases of the junction unmatched. The CDR3 runs 18 residues. The CDR3 sequence is CATSDTRTSWSSYNEQFF. CDR3 in DNA: TGTGCCACCAGTGATACGCGGACTAGCTGGAGCTCCTACAATGAGCAGTTCTTC.

J is TRBJ2-7 and V is TRBV9; D perhaps matches TRBD2 (6 bases). This CDR3 comprises 14 residues. Trimming stripped 4 bases from V and 2 bases from J, with 13 bases between. Germline CDR1 reads SGDLS; CDR2 reads YYNGEE. The CDR3 DNA is TGTGCCAGCAGCCCAGGTGGGGGGACCTACGAGCAGTACTTC. Its protein product is CASSPGGGTYEQYF. The variable domain in full, with the rest retrieved from reference TRBV9 and TRBJ2-7, is DSGVTQTPKHLITATGQRVTLRCSPRSGDLSVYWYQQSLDQGLQFLIQYYNGEERAKGNILERFSAQQFPDLHSELNLSSLELGDSALYFCASSPGGGTYEQYFGPGTRLTVT.

The chain recombines TRBV3-1 (or the pseudogene TRBV3-2) with TRBJ2-5, with D possibly matching TRBD2 (5 bases). Looked up from germline, CDR1 is LGHDT and CDR2 is YNNKEL (reference sequence). Deletions cut 4 bases from V and 4 bases from J, with 16 bases between. There are 15 residues in the CDR3. This CDR3 is CASSPNFGVGETQYF. CDR3 in DNA: TGTGCCAGCAGCCCCAATTTCGGGGTTGGAGAGACCCAGTACTTC.

The V gene is TRBV30, the J gene TRBJ1-6, with D possibly matching TRBD1 (5 bases). The CDR3 runs to 15 residues. Deletions cut 2 bases from V and 6 bases from J, with 14 bases between. Germline lookup yields CDR1 GTSNPN and CDR2 SVGIG (reference sequence). Written as DNA, the CDR3 is TGTGCCTGGAGTCCCCTTTCAGGGTTTAATTCACCCCTCCACTTT. Translation gives CAWSPLSGFNSPLHF. The full variable domain, in which reference TRBV30 and TRBJ1-6 provide the parts outside the CDR3, is SQTIHQWPATLVQPVGSPLSLECTVEGTSNPNLYWYRQAAGRGLQLLFYSVGIGQISSEVPQNLSASRPQDRQFILSSKKLLLSDSGFYLCAWSPLSGFNSPLHFGNGTRLTVT.

The chain combines TRBV24-1 with TRBJ2-7, with 9 bases fitting TRBD2. The CDR3 has 15 residues. CDR1 is KGHDR, CDR2 SFDVKD, per germline. Trimming removed 3 bases from V and 1 base from J; junction bases left unmatched: 3. The CDR3 region is CATSDPTSGSYEQYF. As DNA, the CDR3 is TGTGCCACCAGTGATCCGACTAGCGGATCCTACGAGCAGTACTTC.

The chain carries TRBV30 and TRBJ1-5, with a tentative D call TRBD1 (5 bases). The germline gives CDR1 GTSNPN, CDR2 SVGIG (reference sequence). Trimming left V 1 base short and J 0 bases short, with 7 bases between. This CDR3 is 14 amino acids long. CDR3 sequence reads: CAWSEGLSNQPQHF. Here the CDR3 DNA reads TGTGCCTGGAGTGAGGGACTTAGCAATCAGCCCCAGCATTTT.

The chain uses TRBV7-2 and TRBJ2-7; possibly TRBD2 for D (6 bases). The CDR3 covers 18 residues. CDR1 is SGHTA, CDR2 FQGNSA, per germline. The V gene lost 4 bases and the J gene lost 2 bases, with 24 bases spanning the gap. The CDR3 sequence: CASSSPSWGGGTPYEQYF. The CDR3 DNA reads TGTGCCAGCAGCTCTCCCTCCTGGGGCGGCGGGACGCCCTACGAGCAGTACTTC.

The chain uses TRBV7-9 and TRBJ1-1, with D unclear. This CDR3 is built from 14 residues. CDR1 and CDR2 (germline): SEHNR, FQNEAQ (reference sequence). The V end was cut by 2 bases, the J end by 3 bases, with 10 bases between. The CDR3 sequence is CASSLKREDTEAFF. CDR3 nucleotide sequence: TGTGCCAGCAGCTTAAAAAGGGAGGACACTGAAGCTTTCTTT.

In its sample, this clone was seen once. V and J are TRBV19 and TRBJ2-7; TRBD2 matches 14 bases. Germline CDR1 is LNHDA and CDR2 is SQIVND (reference sequence). Trimming removed 4 bases from V and 3 bases from J; junction bases left unmatched: 11. This CDR3 is built from 18 residues. CDR3 nucleotides: TGTGCCAGTAGTACAACCAGCGGGACTAGCGGGAGAAGCTACGAGCAGTACTTC. This gives the protein CASSTTSGTSGRSYEQYF.

V and J are TRBV5-1 and TRBJ2-1, with TRBD2 matching 14 bases. The length of the CDR3 is 18 residues. Germline CDR1 and CDR2: SGHRS and YFSETQ. After removal of 0 bases from V and 3 bases from J, the junction contained 5 bases not matched to a gene. DNA of the CDR3: TGCGCCAGCAGCTTGGGGACTAGCGGGAGGCTAGGCTACAATGAGCAGTTCTTC. This encodes CASSLGTSGRLGYNEQFF.